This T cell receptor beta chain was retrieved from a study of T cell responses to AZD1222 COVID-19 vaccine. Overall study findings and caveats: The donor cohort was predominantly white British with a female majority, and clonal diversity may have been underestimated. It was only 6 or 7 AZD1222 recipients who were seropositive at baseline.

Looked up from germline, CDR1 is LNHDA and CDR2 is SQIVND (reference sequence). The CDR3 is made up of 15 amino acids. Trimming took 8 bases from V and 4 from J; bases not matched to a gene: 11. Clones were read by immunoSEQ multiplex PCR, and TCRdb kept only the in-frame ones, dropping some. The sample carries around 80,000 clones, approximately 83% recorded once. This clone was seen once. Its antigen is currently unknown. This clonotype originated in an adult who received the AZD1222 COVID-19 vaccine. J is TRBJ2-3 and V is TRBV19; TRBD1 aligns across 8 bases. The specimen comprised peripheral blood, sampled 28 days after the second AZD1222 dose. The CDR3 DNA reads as TGTGCCAGTGGATCAGGGGGCTATCGGGCAGATACGCAGTATTTT. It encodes CASGSGGYRADTQYF.